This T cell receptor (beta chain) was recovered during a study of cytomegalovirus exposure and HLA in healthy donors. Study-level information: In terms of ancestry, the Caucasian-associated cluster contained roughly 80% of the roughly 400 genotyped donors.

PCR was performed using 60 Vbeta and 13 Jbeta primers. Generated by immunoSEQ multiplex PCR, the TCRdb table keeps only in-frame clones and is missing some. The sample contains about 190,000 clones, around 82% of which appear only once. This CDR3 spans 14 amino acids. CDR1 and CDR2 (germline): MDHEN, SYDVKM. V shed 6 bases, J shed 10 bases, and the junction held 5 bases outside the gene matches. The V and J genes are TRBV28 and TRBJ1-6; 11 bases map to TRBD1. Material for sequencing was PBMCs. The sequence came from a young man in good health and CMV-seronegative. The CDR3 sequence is CASRQGQGGSPLHF. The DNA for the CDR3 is TGTGCCAGCAGACAGGGACAGGGGGGATCACCCCTCCACTTT.